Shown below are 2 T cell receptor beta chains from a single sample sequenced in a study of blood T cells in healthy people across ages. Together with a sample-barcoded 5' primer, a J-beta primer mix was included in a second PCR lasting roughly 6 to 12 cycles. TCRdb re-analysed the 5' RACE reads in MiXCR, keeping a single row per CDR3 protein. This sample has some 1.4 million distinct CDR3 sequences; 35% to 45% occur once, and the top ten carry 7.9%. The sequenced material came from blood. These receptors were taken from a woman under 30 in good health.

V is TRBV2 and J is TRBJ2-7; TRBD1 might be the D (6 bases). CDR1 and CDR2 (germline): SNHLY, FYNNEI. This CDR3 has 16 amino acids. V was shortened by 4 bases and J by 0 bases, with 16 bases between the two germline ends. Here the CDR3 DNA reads TGTGCCAGCAGTGCCGGTGGGACACTCCTCTCCTACGAGCAGTACTTC. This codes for CASSAGGTLLSYEQYF.

The CDR3 nucleotides read TGTGCCAGCAGCCAGGTCAGAGGGAGTGGTGCCGTGCAGTACTTC. It translates to CASSQVRGSGAVQYF. The chain is built from TRBV3-1 and TRBJ2-5; a weak D match, TRBD2 (5 bases). The germline gives CDR1 LGHDT, CDR2 YNNKEL (reference sequence). The V gene lost 3 bases and the J gene lost 11 bases, with 22 bases spanning the gap. This CDR3 spans 15 amino acids.